One sample yielded the 7 T cell receptor beta chains listed below, sequenced in a study of cytomegalovirus exposure and HLA in healthy donors. Vbeta (60) and Jbeta (13) primers were used in the PCR. Produced via immunoSEQ multiplex PCR; TCRdb's table is partial and in-frame only. The table has over 90,000 clones, 73% seen once. Sequencing was done on a sample of PBMCs. All receptors come from a man aged 35 to 55 in good health and CMV-seronegative.

The chain links TRBV10-3 to TRBJ1-2; 10 bases map to TRBD1. The ends lost 4 bases at V and 2 bases at J; junction bases unmatched: 7. There are 16 residues in the CDR3. CDR1 is ENHRY and CDR2 is SYGVKD in the germline V gene. CDR3 DNA: TGTGCCATCAGTGCGTTTGACAGGGGGCAAAACTATGGCTACACCTTC. This gives the protein CAISAFDRGQNYGYTF.

The genes are TRBV5-6 and TRBJ2-7, with 9 bases that match TRBD1. V was clipped by 3 bases and J by 6 bases; unmatched bases: 7. Germline V gives CDR1 SGHDT, CDR2 YYEEEE. The CDR3 covers 14 residues. The CDR3 here is CASSYDRGIREQYF. The DNA of the CDR3 is TGTGCCAGCAGCTACGACAGGGGGATCCGCGAGCAGTACTTC.

This sequence joins TRBV30 and TRBJ1-5; D possibly corresponds to TRBD1 (6 bases). Germline loops: CDR1 GTSNPN, CDR2 SVGIG (reference sequence). This CDR3 comprises 12 residues. The ends were cut back, 2 bases at V and 9 bases at J, with 11 bases in the middle. CDR3 residues: CAWSQGPGPQHF. CDR3 coding DNA: TGTGCCTGGAGTCAGGGGCCAGGGCCCCAGCATTTT.

The rearrangement uses TRBV5-1 and TRBJ2-2; D might be TRBD1 (5 bases). From germline, CDR1 is SGHRS and CDR2 YFSETQ. The CDR3 contains 15 residues. The V and J ends lost 4 bases and 3 bases respectively, with 13 bases between them. CDR3 sequence (DNA): TGCGCCAGCAGCCGCATATGGACATACACCGGGGAGCTGTTTTTT. The encoded protein is CASSRIWTYTGELFF. Looking up the rest from reference TRBV5-1 and TRBJ2-2 gives the full variable domain: KAGVTQTPRYLIKTRGQQVTLSCSPISGHRSVSWYQQTPGQGLQFLFEYFSETQRNKGNFPGRFSGRQFSNSRSEMNVSTLELGDSALYLCASSRIWTYTGELFFGEGSRLTVL.

This clone was picked up one time. This chain connects TRBV5-6 to TRBJ2-1; TRBD1 matches 8 bases. This CDR3 has 16 residues. Germline V gene lookup returns CDR1 SGHDT and CDR2 YYEEEE. The V and J ends lost 4 bases and 3 bases, in that order; junction bases with no gene match: 9. CDR3 loop: CASSLDRDRNYNEQFF. The CDR3 bases are TGTGCCAGCAGCCTAGACCGGGACAGGAACTACAATGAGCAGTTCTTC.

The chain employs TRBV28 and TRBJ2-2; 7 bases are a match to TRBD2. With V trimmed by 3 bases and J by 5 bases, 6 bases remained unmatched. CDR3 size: 15 residues. Germline loops: CDR1 MDHEN, CDR2 SYDVKM. CDR3 amino acids: CASSLGGEGTGELFF. The CDR3 DNA sequence: TGTGCCAGCAGTTTGGGCGGGGAGGGGACCGGGGAGCTGTTTTTT.

The chain couples TRBV7-9 to TRBJ1-1; possible D gene TRBD1, 6 bases. This CDR3 contains 14 residues. Deletions cut 5 bases from V and 6 bases from J, with 16 bases between. Germline CDR1 SEHNR, CDR2 FQNEAQ (reference sequence). This chain's CDR3 is CASSPTGSIAEAFF. DNA for the CDR3: TGTGCCAGCAGCCCTACAGGGAGCATCGCTGAAGCTTTCTTT.